This T cell receptor beta chain is drawn from a study of blood T cell repertoires in COVID-19. As for the study in general: Both acute and convalescent COVID-19 samples were obtained from the United States, Italy and Spain. Sources were T cells, B-cell-depleted T cells, or PBMCs; the material itself was cDNA or gDNA.

Per the study methods: Amplifying reference gene primers gave estimates of nucleated cell counts. Some clones are missing from TCRdb's copy, which holds only in-frame ones; the method was immunoSEQ multiplex PCR. V, J and clone size derive from that table, while D and trimming were established from the DNA sequence. This sample carries about 230,000 clones, 70% to 90% of them seen once, and the ten largest clones take under 3%. Trimming left V 2 bases short and J 10 bases short, with 12 bases between. CDR3 length equals 12 residues. Germline V gene data show CDR1 as KGHSH and CDR2 as LQKENI. This receptor was obtained from a woman between 65 and 79 years old with active or convalescent COVID-19. This rearrangement joins TRBV18 to TRBJ2-7, with TRBD2 as a possible D gene (6 bases). Sequencing was done on a sample of peripheral blood. CDR3 sequence reads: CASSPDSGHQYF. In nucleotides, the CDR3 is TGTGCCAGCTCACCAGACAGCGGGCACCAGTACTTC.